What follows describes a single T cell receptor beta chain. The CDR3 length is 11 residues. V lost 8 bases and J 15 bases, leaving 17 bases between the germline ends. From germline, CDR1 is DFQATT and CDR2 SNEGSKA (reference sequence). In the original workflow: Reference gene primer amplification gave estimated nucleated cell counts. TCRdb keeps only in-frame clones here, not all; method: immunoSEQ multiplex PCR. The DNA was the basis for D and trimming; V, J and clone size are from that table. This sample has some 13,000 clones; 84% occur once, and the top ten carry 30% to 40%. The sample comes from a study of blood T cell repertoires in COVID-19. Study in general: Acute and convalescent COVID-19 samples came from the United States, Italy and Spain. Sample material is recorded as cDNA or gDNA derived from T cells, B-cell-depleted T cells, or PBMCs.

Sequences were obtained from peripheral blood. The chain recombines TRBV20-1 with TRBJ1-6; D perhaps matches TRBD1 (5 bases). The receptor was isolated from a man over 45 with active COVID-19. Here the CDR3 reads CSFITGQLLHF. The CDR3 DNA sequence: TGCAGTTTTATTACTGGACAACTCCTCCACTTT.